The 13 T cell receptor beta chains reported below all come from one sample, sequenced in a study of T cells expressing NK-cell markers (TCRdb year 2020). The library was built by means of 5' RACE. Sequencing was carried out with an Illumina HiSeq 2000. TCRdb reprocessed the reads; each CDR3 protein sequence makes one entry, and DNA is unavailable. Per the sample table, the count is roughly 390,000 distinct CDR3 sequences. The ten largest clones take up around 4.9% of the sample. Sequencing was done on a sample of blood T cells: a sorted CD56 or NKG2C T cell subset, CD4+ or CD8+ T cells, or bulk PBMC T cells (not recorded which). The receptors were gathered from a man aged 18 to 69 in good health.

The CDR3 region is CSLSGQGANTEAFF. This chain uses TRBV29-1 with TRBJ1-1; TCRdb proposes TRBD1, but this gene call is untestable without DNA. The CDR3 length is 14 residues. The germline V gene has CDR1 SQVTM and CDR2 ANQGSEA.

The chain has TRBV6-1 and TRBJ1-6; TCRdb designates TRBD1, a call that cannot be tested without DNA. Germline V gene data show CDR1 as MNHNS and CDR2 as SASEGT. This CDR3 region has 15 residues. CDR3 protein: CASSNQGARNSPLHF.

The chain has TRBV9 and TRBJ2-3; TCRdb gives TRBD1 as the D gene, but with no DNA this cannot be confirmed. CDR1 is SGDLS and CDR2 is YYNGEE in the germline V gene. This CDR3 has 16 amino acids. The CDR3 is CASSVEGGTNTDTQYF.

This chain uses TRBV18 with TRBJ2-2; as DNA is missing, the TRBD1 call by TCRdb cannot be tested. This CDR3 has 14 residues. Per the germline V gene, CDR1 is KGHSH and CDR2 is LQKENI. This CDR3 reads CASSRGANTGELFF.

V gene TRBV6-2 or TRBV6-3 combines with J gene TRBJ2-3. The CDR3 length is 13 residues. CDR1 and CDR2 (germline): MNHEY, SVGEGT. The CDR3 region is CARSPGGPDTQYF.

The chain carries TRBV28 and TRBJ1-2; TCRdb indicates TRBD1, and absent DNA this call remains unverified. CDR1 and CDR2 from the germline V gene are MDHEN and SYDVKM. The CDR3 loop spans 14 amino acids. CDR3 sequence reads: CASSKTGTAYGYTF.

This chain connects TRBV29-1 to TRBJ2-2; TCRdb gives TRBD2 as the D gene, but with no DNA this cannot be confirmed. The CDR3 loop spans 14 amino acids. Germline lookup yields CDR1 SQVTM and CDR2 ANQGSEA. This chain's CDR3 is CSVGSGDATGELFF.

The chain recombines TRBV12-3 or TRBV12-4 with TRBJ2-6. This CDR3 is 16 amino acids long. CDR3 residues: CASSLGGNSGANVLTF.

The chain combines TRBV5-1 with TRBJ2-7; TCRdb gives TRBD1 as the D gene, but with no DNA this cannot be confirmed. Looked up from germline, CDR1 is SGHRS and CDR2 is YFSETQ. The CDR3 has 14 residues. The CDR3 reads CASSSKGTGDEQYF.

The rearrangement links TRBV2 to TRBJ2-7. This CDR3 region has 13 residues. Germline V gene data show CDR1 as SNHLY and CDR2 as FYNNEI. The CDR3 loop reads CASGTESSYEQYF.

V and J are TRBV9 and TRBJ2-5; with no DNA, the TCRdb D assignment of TRBD2 cannot be verified. The CDR3 totals 15 residues. Germline assignment: CDR1 SGDLS and CDR2 YYNGEE. The CDR3 spells CASSPAGTSGRTQYF.

The rearrangement joins TRBV7-2 to TRBJ1-1; TCRdb's D call, TRBD1, is unchecked because there is no DNA. Germline loops: CDR1 SGHTA, CDR2 FQGNSA. The CDR3 has 15 residues. CDR3 sequence reads: CASTPTPGQGTEAFF.

This chain uses TRBV11-1 with TRBJ2-5; TCRdb calls TRBD2, which cannot be checked without DNA. Germline CDR1 reads SGHAT; CDR2 reads FQDESV (reference sequence). The CDR3 extends over 18 amino acids. CDR3 in amino acids: CASSLLLGSGGPKETQYF.